What follows is one T cell receptor beta chain and its context. CDR1 is KGHSH and CDR2 is LQKENI in the germline V gene. The CDR3 runs 12 residues. Trimming took off 4 bases at V and 1 base at J, with 4 bases between the two ends. As originally analysed: From reference gene primer amplification, estimates of nucleated cell counts were derived. The assay was immunoSEQ multiplex PCR, and TCRdb's table has in-frame clones only and misses some. V and J calls plus clone size are reproduced from that table; the DNA served to infer D and trimming. The data show about 280,000 clones, around 86% seen once. This sample stems from a study of blood T cell repertoires in COVID-19. Study details: There were acute and convalescent COVID-19 samples, and they came from the United States, Italy and Spain. T cells, B-cell-depleted T cells, or PBMCs provided the cDNA or gDNA that served as material.

This sequence joins TRBV18 and TRBJ1-1; D uncertain. The source is a woman aged 25 to 39 with active or convalescent COVID-19. Sequenced sample: peripheral blood. The CDR3 DNA reads as TGTGCCAGCTCACGAGAGAACACTGAAGCTTTCTTT. It specifies CASSRENTEAFF.